The sequence of this TCR beta chain was determined in a study of fetal regulatory T cell absence and autoimmunity. For this clone: The target antigen is unknown.

Assay: immunoSEQ multiplex PCR; the TCRdb copy retains only in-frame clones and omits some. The sample includes 95,000 to 100,000 clones, approximately 75% of them seen just once. CDR1 and CDR2 from the germline V gene are SGHNT and YYREEE (reference sequence). Between the trimmed V and J ends, which lost 0 bases and 5 bases, there was a span of 10 bases. The CDR3 length is 14 residues. The study's findings and limits: Compared with cord blood, pancreas showed oligoclonal TCR enrichment, some clones over 80-fold. Antigen-driven pancreatic autoimmunity before birth in IPEX was inferred from oligoclonal enrichment. Cord blood and pancreas showed broadly similar TRB gene family usage.

V is TRBV5-4 and J is TRBJ2-3; D may be TRBD1 (5 bases). Material: pancreas tissue. The source is a male donor with IPEX syndrome. CDR3 protein: CASSLEGIQDTQYF. In DNA, the CDR3 is TGTGCCAGCAGCTTGGAGGGGATCCAAGATACGCAGTATTTT.